This T cell receptor (beta chain) stems from a study of early T cells in non-severe SARS-CoV-2 infection. Overall study findings and caveats: VDJdb matching, biased toward anti-spike CD8 responses, missed private and CD4 specificities.

Trimming stripped 5 bases from V and 1 base from J, with 9 bases between. Germline CDR1 DFQATT, CDR2 SNEGSKA (reference sequence). The CDR3 contains 13 residues. Individual cDNA molecules each received unique molecular identifiers attached to them. TCRdb recomputed calls from the 5' RACE reads with MiXCR, one row per CDR3 protein. The profile shows around 55,000 distinct CDR3 sequences, under 15% of them singletons. A note on this clonotype: The antigen is not known.

The V call is TRBV20-1, the J call TRBJ2-4, with D maybe TRBD2 (7 bases). Sequenced material: whole blood, taken at baseline. The sequence was obtained from an adult who was a healthcare worker with PCR-confirmed SARS-CoV-2 infection or an uninfected control (not recorded which). As DNA, the CDR3 is TGCAGTGCTGGGGGGGGCGCCAAAAACATTCAGTACTTC. Its translation: CSAGGGAKNIQYF.